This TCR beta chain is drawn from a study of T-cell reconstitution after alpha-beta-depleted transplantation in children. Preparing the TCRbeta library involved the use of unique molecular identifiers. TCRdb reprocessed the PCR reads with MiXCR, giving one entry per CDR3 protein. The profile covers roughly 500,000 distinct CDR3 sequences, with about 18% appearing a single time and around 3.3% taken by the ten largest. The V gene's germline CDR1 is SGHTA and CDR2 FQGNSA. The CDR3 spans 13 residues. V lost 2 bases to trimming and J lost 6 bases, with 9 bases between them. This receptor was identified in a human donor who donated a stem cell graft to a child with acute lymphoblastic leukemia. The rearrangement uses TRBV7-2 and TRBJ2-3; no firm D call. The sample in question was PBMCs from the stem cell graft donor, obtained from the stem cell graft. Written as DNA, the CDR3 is TGTGCCAGCAGCTTAACATGGCAGGATACGCAGTATTTT. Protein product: CASSLTWQDTQYF.